The clone carrying this TCR beta chain occurred a few times. Its antigen is still unknown. These data are taken from a study of CD8 T cells in ankylosing spondylitis. Study results and caveats: From matched ankylosing spondylitis synovial fluid, disease-linked clones were reportedly recovered at significantly enriched levels. About eight highly homologous variants made up a TCR beta motif that seemed to typify ankylosing spondylitis blood. Disease-linked clones proved CD8+ and comparatively uncommon in peripheral blood.

Germline lookup yields CDR1 LNHDA and CDR2 SQIVND (reference sequence). Trimming removed 3 bases at V and 1 base at J, with 6 bases between. The CDR3 spans 13 residues. Libraries of TCR beta came from quantitative 5'-RACE with molecular barcodes. MiXCR, run by TCRdb on the 5' RACE reads, gives a single entry per CDR3 protein. Of tens of thousands of distinct CDR3 sequences in the sample, 11% were seen once. The TCR sequence derives from a male donor with ankylosing spondylitis or in good health (not recorded which). J is TRBJ2-5 and V is TRBV19; no definite D call. Sample: blood, either unsorted or a sorted T cell fraction (not recorded which). CDR3 protein: CASSIIVQETQYF. The CDR3 nucleotides read TGTGCCAGTAGTATTATCGTCCAAGAGACCCAGTACTTC.